This TCR beta chain originates from a study of control samples from healthy donors and cancer patients (dated by TCRdb to the early 2020s). From the germline V gene, CDR1 is ENHRY and CDR2 is SYGVKD. Relative to germline, V is 3 bases shorter and J is 7 bases shorter, with 15 bases between their ends. Counted from cysteine to phenylalanine, this CDR3 has 15 amino acids. Left in the record is the CDR3 DNA by itself, 45 bases read in frame from the first base. The library was prepared using the immunoSEQ multiplex PCR assay. TCRdb's version of the immuneACCESS table is confined to in-frame rearrangements and falls short of the full clone set. An unresolved V gene accounts for under half of the shortfall where checked; the remainder is of unknown origin. This sample has tens of thousands of clones in its table, and about 89% of those were observed once. Clones ranked in the top ten supply around 1% of the sample.

A single count supports this clone. The clone's antigen remains unknown. Base qualities are not recorded, but no much larger clone differs from it by a single base. The clonotype was recovered from a woman aged 25 to 39 in good health. The sample comprised blood. Rearrangement joined TRBV10-3 to TRBJ1-4, with the D gene not clear enough to name. The CDR3 is CAISDRAVSGEKLFF. The sequenced DNA: TGTGCCATCAGTGATCGAGCAGTCTCGGGTGAAAAACTGTTTTTT.